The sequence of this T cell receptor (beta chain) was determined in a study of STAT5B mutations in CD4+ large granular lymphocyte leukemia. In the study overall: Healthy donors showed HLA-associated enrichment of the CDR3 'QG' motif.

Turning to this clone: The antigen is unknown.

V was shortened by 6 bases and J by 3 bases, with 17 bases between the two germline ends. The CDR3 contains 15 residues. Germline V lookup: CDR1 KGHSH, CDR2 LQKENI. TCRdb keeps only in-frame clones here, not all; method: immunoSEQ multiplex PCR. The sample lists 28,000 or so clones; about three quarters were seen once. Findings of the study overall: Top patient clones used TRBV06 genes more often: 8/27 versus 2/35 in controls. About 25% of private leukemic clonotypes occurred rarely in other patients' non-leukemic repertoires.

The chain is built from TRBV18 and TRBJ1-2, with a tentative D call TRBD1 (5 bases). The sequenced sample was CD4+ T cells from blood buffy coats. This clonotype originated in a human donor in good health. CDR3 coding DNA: TGTGCCAGCTCCCGACCGGGCGGGGGGGACTATGGCTACACCTTC. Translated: CASSRPGGGDYGYTF.